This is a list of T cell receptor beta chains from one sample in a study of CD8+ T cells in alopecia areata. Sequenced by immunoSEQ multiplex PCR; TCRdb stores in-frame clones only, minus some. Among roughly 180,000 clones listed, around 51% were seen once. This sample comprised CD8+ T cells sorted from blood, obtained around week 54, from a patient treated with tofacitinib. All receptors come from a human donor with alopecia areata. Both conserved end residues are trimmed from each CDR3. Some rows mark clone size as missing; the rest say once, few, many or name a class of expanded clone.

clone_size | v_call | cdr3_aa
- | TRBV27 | ASRPTGDLRETQY
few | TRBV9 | ASSGLDREKNYGYT
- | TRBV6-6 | ASSPARELF
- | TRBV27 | ASSTGQGLVTEAF
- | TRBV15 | ATSRDEGWAEAF
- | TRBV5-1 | ASSRGTESDGEQY
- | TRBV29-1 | SVESDADYEQY
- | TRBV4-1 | ASSQPTGGNEQF
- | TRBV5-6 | ASSYGNLAQGTQY
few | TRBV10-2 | ASSETGAYNEQF
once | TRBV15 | ATSRDISGPIPGTEAF
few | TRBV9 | ASSDNRGSSGNTIY
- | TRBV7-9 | ASSFDRADGELF
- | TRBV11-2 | ASSLGDADGYT
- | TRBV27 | ASSWPNTGELF
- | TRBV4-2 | ASSQDVDRPQGGYT
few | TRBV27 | ASSRSWVDNEQF
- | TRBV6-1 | ASSASKGQGRETQY
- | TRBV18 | ASSHSTGTNTAPSYNEQF
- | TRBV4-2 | ASSQATGDGSGYT
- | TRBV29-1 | SVVVPGRGHYGYT
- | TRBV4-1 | ASSHGQNTEAF
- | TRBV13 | ASSLWYTEAF
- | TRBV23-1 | ASSHQDGSNTGELF
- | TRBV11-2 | ASSLAPGDTQY
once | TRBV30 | AWSIRSGGSSYEQY
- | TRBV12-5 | ASGLAVGWDSYEQY
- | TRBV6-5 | ASSYTIRDPDTQY
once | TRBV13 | ASSPPLAGGHNEQF
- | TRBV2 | ASSVGARSETQY
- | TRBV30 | AWDTLGQGAGAANEKLF
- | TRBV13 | ASSLGDTDNSPLH
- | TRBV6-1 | ASSLKSSYNSPLH
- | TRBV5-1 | ASSLIWGGDEKLF
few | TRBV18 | ASSPSIQSGANVLT
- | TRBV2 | ASRIGNSGANVLT
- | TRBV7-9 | ASSLVGGARSGANVLT
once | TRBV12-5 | ASGLELTGEQY
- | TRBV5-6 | ASSLDPGSREKLF
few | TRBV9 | ASSVGRTSGAYEQY
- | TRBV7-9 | ASSPFWSTQNYEQY
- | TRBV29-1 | SVEDQRGGAL